This section outlines one T cell receptor (beta chain) sequence together with its context. The CDR3 totals 15 residues. Germline V CDR1 and CDR2: SNHLY, FYNNEI. V lost 6 bases, J lost 10 bases, and 14 bases stayed unmatched. The data derive from a study of blood T cell repertoires in COVID-19. Study information: PBMCs, B-cell-depleted T cells, or T cells were the source of the cDNA or gDNA that made up the material.

Libraries were prepared by immunoSEQ multiplex PCR; TCRdb keeps only in-frame clonotypes and omits some of them. The sample records some 290,000 clones, approximately 90% being singletons. Participants were aged about 18 to 90 years from approximately 23 US areas. Participants reported their clinical history, and cohort assignment relied on those reports. Shortly before study entry, within 2 weeks, exposed participants had met a COVID-19 case. The gene calls are TRBV2 and TRBJ1-4; 7 bases align to TRBD1. This TCR was sampled from a woman aged 30 to 39 who had been exposed to COVID-19. Sequencing was carried out using PBMCs or T cells enriched from blood (not recorded which). CDR3 protein: CASSWDSPSDGKLFF. CDR3 bases: TGTGCCAGCAGCTGGGACAGCCCGTCTGATGGAAAACTGTTTTTT.